The next 29 T cell receptor beta chains were all read from a single sample in a study of T cell clonotyping in hematopoietic cell transplantation listed by TCRdb under 2021. Libraries were constructed by the immunoSEQ multiplex PCR assay. Held by TCRdb, this immuneACCESS table contains in-frame sequences only and omits some clones. Under half of the omission traces to an unresolved V gene where checked; the cause of the rest is unknown. In all, the sample holds 28,000 or so clones, and approximately 96% of those were seen once. Jointly, the top ten make up over 1.2% of the sample. Sequences were obtained from peripheral blood mononuclear cells. These receptors came from a man over 45 in good health. Some clones in this sample may be carry-over from other donors' samples.

This clone was seen just once. The chain links TRBV6-1 to TRBJ1-5, with 7 bases that match TRBD1. CDR1 and CDR2 from the germline V gene are MNHNS and SASEGT. The CDR3 runs to 13 residues. Trimming removed 4 bases from V and 4 bases from J; junction bases left unmatched: 1. The CDR3 region has the DNA TGTGCCAGCAGTGGGACAGGTAATCAGCCCCAGCATTTT. This translates into CASSGTGNQPQHF.

The gene calls are TRBV19 and TRBJ1-1, with no clear D. Germline CDR1 LNHDA, CDR2 SQIVND (reference sequence). Trimming took off 1 base at V and 10 bases at J, with 10 bases between the two ends. The CDR3 contains 12 residues. The CDR3 nucleotides are TGTGCCAGTAGTATAGGGACCTGGATAGCTTTCTTT. It is translated as CASSIGTWIAFF.

The chain carries TRBV5-4 and TRBJ1-1, with 8 nucleotides matching TRBD1. V trimming: 0 bases; J trimming: 1 base; junction bases outside the gene matches: 2. The germline V gene has CDR1 SGHNT and CDR2 YYREEE (reference sequence). This CDR3 has 15 amino acids. The CDR3 sequence is CASSLGTGRNTEAFF. In nucleotides, the CDR3 is TGTGCCAGCAGCTTGGGGACAGGGAGGAACACTGAAGCTTTCTTT.

The rearrangement uses TRBV11-2 and TRBJ2-7; maybe TRBD2 (5 bases). Trimming cost V 5 bases and J 4 bases, with 24 bases left between them. The CDR3 is made up of 17 amino acids. The germline V gene has CDR1 SGHAT and CDR2 FQNNGV. CDR3 residues: CASSQIAGSGVVYEQYF. CDR3 DNA: TGTGCCAGCAGCCAAATCGCCGGGTCCGGGGTTGTGTACGAGCAGTACTTC.

The chain couples TRBV4-2 to TRBJ2-2; no definite D call. Germline V lookup: CDR1 LGHNA, CDR2 YNFKEQ. The CDR3 consists of 15 residues. Trimming took off 4 bases at V and 5 bases at J, with 14 bases between the two ends. CDR3 nucleotide sequence: TGTGCCAGCAGCCCCGAGATCCCTCCGACCGGGGAGCTGTTTTTT. This translates into CASSPEIPPTGELFF.

This chain links TRBV7-2 with TRBJ1-2; D not certain. The germline gives CDR1 SGHTA, CDR2 FQGNSA. V was pared by 1 base and J by 6 bases, with 12 bases between. This CDR3 region has 14 residues. The CDR3 region has the DNA TGTGCCAGCAGCTTAGTGGAGGGCCCCCATGGCTACACCTTC. Translating it yields CASSLVEGPHGYTF.

V usage is TRBV9 and J usage is TRBJ2-2; 8 nucleotides align to TRBD1. CDR3 size: 13 residues. Germline V gene data show CDR1 as SGDLS and CDR2 as YYNGEE. V trimming: 7 bases; J trimming: 5 bases; junction bases outside the gene matches: 4. CDR3 residues: CASGRGPTGELFF. CDR3 DNA: TGTGCCAGCGGCAGGGGGCCTACCGGGGAGCTGTTTTTT.

The V and J genes are TRBV6-1 and TRBJ1-5, with D perhaps TRBD1 (6 bases). Germline V CDR1 and CDR2: MNHNS, SASEGT. This CDR3 region has 15 residues. V lost 6 bases, J lost 2 bases, and 14 bases lay in between. The CDR3 sequence: CASRTGPPGNQPQHF. CDR3 in DNA: TGTGCCAGCAGGACAGGCCCCCCGGGCAATCAGCCCCAGCATTTT.

This clone was seen a single time. This sequence joins TRBV7-2 and TRBJ1-2, with D maybe TRBD1 (6 bases). The CDR3 loop spans 13 amino acids. Trimming removed 3 bases from V and 7 bases from J, with 12 bases in between. Looked up from germline, CDR1 is SGHTA and CDR2 is FQGNSA. Here the CDR3 DNA reads TGTGCCAGCAGCTTTGGCGGGGGGGCTGGCTACACCTTC. As protein: CASSFGGGAGYTF.

This chain links TRBV7-7 with TRBJ2-5; TRBD1 aligns across 8 bases. J lost 5 bases, V lost 1 base, and 6 bases had no gene match. CDR3 length: 15 amino acids. CDR1 and CDR2 (germline): SSHAT, FNYEAQ (reference sequence). The CDR3 coding sequence is TGTGCCAGCAGCTTAGAGGCAGGGGGCTGGGAGACCCAGTACTTC. Its translation is CASSLEAGGWETQYF. Full variable domain (rest looked up from reference TRBV7-7 and TRBJ2-5): GAGVSQSPRYKVTKRGQDVTLRCDPISSHATLYWYQQALGQGPEFLTYFNYEAQPDKSGLPSDRFSAERPEGSISTLTIQRTEQRDSAMYRCASSLEAGGWETQYFGPGTRLLVL.

The J gene is TRBJ1-2, the V gene TRBV5-1; D uncertain. V was shortened by 0 bases and J by 4 bases, with 13 bases between the two germline ends. Germline V CDR1 and CDR2: SGHRS, YFSETQ. This CDR3 has 15 amino acids. In DNA form, the CDR3 reads TGCGCCAGCAGCTTGGACGGAACGGGGAGCTATGGCTACACCTTC. This translates into CASSLDGTGSYGYTF.

V is TRBV7-7 and J is TRBJ2-7; 8 bases agree with TRBD1. Trimming at V came to 5 bases and at J to 5 bases, leaving 5 bases not matched to a gene. The CDR3 totals 13 residues. Germline CDR1 reads SSHAT; CDR2 reads FNYEAQ (reference sequence). For the CDR3, the DNA is TGTGCCAGCAGCCGGGACAGGATGGACGAGCAGTACTTC. Its translation: CASSRDRMDEQYF. The whole variable domain, remainder taken from reference TRBV7-7 and TRBJ2-7, is GAGVSQSPRYKVTKRGQDVTLRCDPISSHATLYWYQQALGQGPEFLTYFNYEAQPDKSGLPSDRFSAERPEGSISTLTIQRTEQRDSAMYRCASSRDRMDEQYFGPGTRLTVT.

The rearrangement links TRBV9 to TRBJ1-2, with a weak D call TRBD1 (5 bases). V lost 0 bases and J 7 bases, leaving 10 bases between the germline ends. Per germline, CDR1 SGDLS and CDR2 YYNGEE. The CDR3 loop spans 13 amino acids. The CDR3, as DNA: TGTGCCAGCAGCGTAGAGGGGTTCACTGGCTACACCTTC. Protein sequence: CASSVEGFTGYTF. Variable domain in full (rest from reference TRBV9 and TRBJ1-2): DSGVTQTPKHLITATGQRVTLRCSPRSGDLSVYWYQQSLDQGLQFLIQYYNGEERAKGNILERFSAQQFPDLHSELNLSSLELGDSALYFCASSVEGFTGYTFGSGTRLTVV.

The chain recombines TRBV5-8 with TRBJ2-7, with a tentative D call TRBD1 (6 bases). V lost 0 bases, J lost 3 bases, and 7 bases lay in between. The V gene's germline CDR1 is SGHTS and CDR2 YDEGEE. The CDR3 loop spans 13 amino acids. The CDR3 reads CASSLGQDYEQYF. The CDR3 DNA sequence: TGTGCCAGCAGCTTGGGACAGGACTACGAGCAGTACTTC. The variable domain in full, completed from reference TRBV5-8 and TRBJ2-7, reads EAGVTQSPTHLIKTRGQQATLRCSPISGHTSVYWYQQALGLGLQFLLWYDEGEERNRGNFPPRFSGRQFPNYSSELNVNALELEDSALYLCASSLGQDYEQYFGPGTRLTVT.

This sequence joins TRBV7-9 and TRBJ2-7, with a tentative D call TRBD1 (6 bases). CDR1 and CDR2 from the germline V gene are SEHNR and FQNEAQ (reference sequence). Trimming cost V 1 base and J 2 bases, with 15 bases left between them. CDR3 length equals 16 residues. CDR3 nucleotide sequence: TGTGCCAGCAGCTTAGAGTCCACAGGGTATGCCTACGAGCAGTACTTC. Translating it yields CASSLESTGYAYEQYF.

The chain is built from TRBV4-1 and TRBJ2-7; D is undetermined. The V gene's germline CDR1 is MGHRA and CDR2 YSYEKL. The CDR3 is 17 residues long. The V gene lost 4 bases and the J gene lost 2 bases, with 21 bases spanning the gap. The CDR3 is CASSLINLQFTPYEQYF. In DNA, the CDR3 is TGCGCCAGCAGCCTTATAAATTTGCAGTTTACCCCCTACGAGCAGTACTTC.

This clone has just a few counts. One end of the junction is discordant with germline, which a read error may explain. The rearrangement links TRBV6-5 to TRBJ1-2, with D uncertain. The V gene's germline CDR1 is MNHEY and CDR2 SVGAGI. CDR3 size: 12 residues. The CDR3 sequence is CASSYSGQEEIF. Written as DNA, the CDR3 is TGTGCCAGCAGTTACTCTGGGCAGGAGGAAATCTTC.

This clone was seen a few times. V is TRBV19 and J is TRBJ1-3, with 7 positions matching TRBD1. The CDR3 has 17 residues. Germline CDR1 reads LNHDA; CDR2 reads SQIVND (reference sequence). Trimming took 5 bases from V and 1 from J; bases not matched to a gene: 11. CDR3 residues: CASSRPGQPSSGNTIYF. In DNA, the CDR3 is TGTGCCAGTAGTCGACCGGGACAGCCTAGTTCTGGAAACACCATATATTTT.

The rearrangement joins TRBV6-1 to TRBJ1-2; D unclear. The CDR3 is made up of 12 amino acids. The ends were cut back, 3 bases at V and 4 bases at J, with 6 bases in the middle. CDR1 MNHNS and CDR2 SASEGT come from the germline V gene. CDR3: CASSDTVYGYTF. CDR3 DNA: TGTGCCAGCAGTGATACGGTCTATGGCTACACCTTC.

The gene calls are TRBV6-5 and TRBJ1-5; D gene unclear. Germline V lookup: CDR1 MNHEY, CDR2 SVGAGI. Deletions cut 2 bases from V and 2 bases from J, with 4 bases between. This CDR3 is built from 13 residues. CDR3 sequence: CASSYDGNQPQHF. Written as DNA, the CDR3 is TGTGCCAGCAGTTACGATGGCAATCAGCCCCAGCATTTT.

The chain employs TRBV19 and TRBJ1-1; D gene unclear. Germline V gene data show CDR1 as LNHDA and CDR2 as SQIVND (reference sequence). Trimming pared 7 bases from V and 6 bases from J, leaving 15 bases between. CDR3 length: 13 amino acids. The CDR3 nucleotides are TGTGCCAGTACGATGGGCCGGACGGCTGAAGCTTTCTTT. This codes for CASTMGRTAEAFF.

The chain joins TRBV10-2 to TRBJ1-1; no clear D gene. Trimming stripped 5 bases from V and 4 bases from J, with 14 bases between. The CDR3 covers 14 residues. CDR1 and CDR2 (germline): WSHSY, SAAADI. CDR3 in amino acids: CASSSAPTATEAFF. CDR3 DNA sequence: TGCGCCAGCAGTTCCGCTCCTACCGCCACTGAAGCTTTCTTT.

J is TRBJ1-5 and V is TRBV6-4, with a possible D match to TRBD1 (5 bases). V gave up 4 bases and J gave up 0 bases, with 16 bases separating them. In germline, CDR1 is MRHNA, CDR2 SNTAGT. There are 17 residues in the CDR3. The CDR3 sequence: CASSGAGRNFSNQPQHF. CDR3 DNA: TGTGCCAGCAGTGGGGCGGGGCGGAACTTTAGCAATCAGCCCCAGCATTTT.

The rearrangement joins TRBV5-8 to TRBJ1-4; D gene ambiguous. Per germline, CDR1 SGHTS and CDR2 YDEGEE. The CDR3 loop spans 16 amino acids. V lost 1 base and J lost 0, with 10 bases in between. In DNA, the CDR3 is TGTGCCAGCAGCTTGTCCTGGAGTCCAACTAATGAAAAACTGTTTTTT. Translated: CASSLSWSPTNEKLFF. The variable domain in full, completed from reference TRBV5-8 and TRBJ1-4, reads EAGVTQSPTHLIKTRGQQATLRCSPISGHTSVYWYQQALGLGLQFLLWYDEGEERNRGNFPPRFSGRQFPNYSSELNVNALELEDSALYLCASSLSWSPTNEKLFFGSGTQLSVL.

CDR3 sequence: CASSLAGQVNIQYF. The CDR3 coding sequence is TGTGCCAGCAGCTTAGCGGGACAGGTAAACATTCAGTACTTC. V gene TRBV7-9 combines with J gene TRBJ2-4, with 8 bases aligning to TRBD1. With V trimmed by 0 bases and J by 6 bases, 1 base remained unmatched. The CDR3 sequence is 14 residues long. Germline CDR1 reads SEHNR; CDR2 reads FQNEAQ (reference sequence).

J is TRBJ1-1 and V is TRBV7-2, with D unclear. The V and J ends lost 0 bases and 10 bases respectively, with 9 bases between them. Germline V gene data show CDR1 as SGHTA and CDR2 as FQGNSA. This CDR3 has 12 amino acids. CDR3 coding DNA: TGTGCCAGCAGCTTAGCTCCTCCTATAGCTTTCTTT. Translation: CASSLAPPIAFF.

This clone was counted a few times. The chain is built from TRBV10-3 and TRBJ1-6; unclear D gene. CDR1 is ENHRY and CDR2 is SYGVKD in the germline V gene. CDR3 length: 15 amino acids. Deletions cut 3 bases from V and 3 bases from J, with 9 bases between. CDR3 region: CAISDSGVYNSPLHF. The CDR3 nucleotides read TGTGCCATCAGTGATTCCGGAGTCTATAATTCACCCCTCCACTTT.

The genes are TRBV9 and TRBJ1-4, with 10 bases lining up with TRBD1. The germline gives CDR1 SGDLS, CDR2 YYNGEE. The V and J ends lost 3 bases and 5 bases, in that order; junction bases with no gene match: 25. The CDR3 spans 22 residues. Written as DNA, the CDR3 is TGTGCCAGCAGCGCAGCGAGGTCTATGAGACAGGGGGCGGAAGGATTCAATGAAAAACTGTTTTTT. This gives the protein CASSAARSMRQGAEGFNEKLFF.

This clone was detected only once. The J gene is TRBJ2-7, the V gene TRBV28, with D perhaps matching TRBD1 or TRBD2 (5 bases each). Per germline, CDR1 MDHEN and CDR2 SYDVKM. V lost 6 bases, J lost 3 bases, and 9 bases lay in between. The CDR3 sequence is 12 residues long. CDR3 region: CASRGESYEQYF. The CDR3 coding sequence is TGTGCCAGCAGGGGGGAGAGCTACGAGCAGTACTTC. The entire variable domain, with the rest obtained from reference TRBV28 and TRBJ2-7, is as follows: DVKVTQSSRYLVKRTGEKVFLECVQDMDHENMFWYRQDPGLGLRLIYFSYDVKMKEKGDIPEGYSVSREKKERFSLILESASTNQTSMYLCASRGESYEQYFGPGTRLTVT.